The clone carrying this T cell receptor beta chain was observed a few times. The target antigen is unknown. The entry originates in a study of naive and memory T cell subsets. The CDR3 runs 16 residues. The V end lost 2 bases, the J end lost 0 bases, and 13 bases lay between the germline ends. Germline lookup yields CDR1 LGHNA and CDR2 YSLEER. General study findings and limits: Findings for naive and memory subsets could not be checked against ground truth. Each distinct alpha or beta sequence counts as one clonotype.

The beta constant-region primer was an equimolar mix of two oligonucleotides covering TRBC1 and TRBC2. Ligation attached a single-stranded oligonucleotide with a 12-nucleotide UMI and the SP2 primer to the cDNA 3' end. TCRdb reprocessed the UMI-ligation and nested PCR reads with MiXCR, giving one entry per CDR3 protein. The data show about 90,000 distinct CDR3 sequences, about 7% seen once. This clonotype was obtained from a human donor in good health. The chain carries TRBV4-3 and TRBJ2-5; D tentatively reads TRBD1 or TRBD2 (5 bases each). Sequenced: central memory CD4+ T cells from blood. CDR3 loop: CASSQPPPGHQETQYF. In nucleotides, the CDR3 is TGCGCCAGCAGCCAACCCCCCCCGGGACACCAAGAGACCCAGTACTTC.